This T cell receptor (beta chain) was identified during a study of T cell changes during pregnancy in multiple sclerosis. Germline V lookup: CDR1 SGHTA, CDR2 FQGTGA. The CDR3 loop spans 15 amino acids. J gave up 4 bases and V 3 bases, and 5 bases lay outside the gene matches. Clones were read by immunoSEQ multiplex PCR, and TCRdb kept only the in-frame ones, dropping some. The sample lists 70,000 to 95,000 clones; around nine tenths were seen once. The chain joins TRBV7-3 to TRBJ2-5; 10 bases align to TRBD2. The source of this sequence is a female donor with multiple sclerosis, enrolled in a pregnancy study. Source: CD4+ T cells from peripheral blood mononuclear cells, taken in the second trimester of pregnancy. Here the CDR3 reads CASSLSGRAPETQYF. The CDR3 bases are TGTGCCAGCAGCTTGAGCGGGAGGGCCCCAGAGACCCAGTACTTC.